This entry lists 4 T cell receptor beta chains sequenced from one sample in a study of radiotherapy plus CTLA-4 blockade in lung cancer. Some clones are missing from TCRdb's copy, which holds only in-frame ones; the method was immunoSEQ multiplex PCR. The table shows just over 60,000 clones, with approximately 80% occurring only once. Material: peripheral blood, obtained from a patient treated with radiotherapy plus ipilimumab. These TCRs come from a human donor with non-small cell lung cancer who had a complete response to radiotherapy plus ipilimumab.

The chain has TRBV19 and TRBJ2-1; D might be TRBD1 (6 bases). V lost 6 bases, J lost 7 bases, and 25 bases lay in between. There are 17 residues in the CDR3. Germline values: CDR1 LNHDA, CDR2 SQIVND (reference sequence). CDR3 sequence (DNA): TGTGCCAGTAGAAACGAGGTGGGGCAGGGGCTCCTGAATGAGCAGTTCTTC. Its protein product is CASRNEVGQGLLNEQFF.

J is TRBJ2-5 and V is TRBV5-4; 7 bases fit TRBD2. V was clipped by 4 bases and J by 5 bases; unmatched bases: 11. Germline CDR1 is SGHNT and CDR2 is YYREEE (reference sequence). The CDR3 is made up of 15 amino acids. The chain's CDR3 is CASSPGTTWRETQYF. The DNA for the CDR3 is TGTGCCAGCAGCCCCGGGACTACATGGCGGGAGACCCAGTACTTC.

The chain couples TRBV29-1 to TRBJ1-5; TRBD1 agrees at 10 bases. The CDR3 loop spans 15 amino acids. V lost 7 bases to trimming and J lost 1 base; unmatched junction nucleotides: 7. Per the germline V gene, CDR1 is SQVTM and CDR2 is ANQGSEA. CDR3 amino acids: CSATGGRGSNQPQHF. CDR3 bases: TGCAGCGCGACAGGGGGCAGAGGGAGCAATCAGCCCCAGCATTTT.

This clone was counted once. This chain uses TRBV6-5 with TRBJ2-6; D ambiguous. This CDR3 has 14 amino acids. With 6 bases removed from V and 2 bases from J, the gap between germline ends came to 8 bases. Germline-derived CDR1 and CDR2 are MNHEY and SVGAGI. This CDR3 reads CASSYGAGANVLTF. CDR3 coding DNA: TGTGCCAGCAGCTACGGAGCTGGGGCCAACGTCCTGACTTTC.